These 26 T cell receptor beta chains originate from one sample sequenced in a study of blood T cell repertoires in COVID-19. Libraries were prepared by immunoSEQ multiplex PCR; TCRdb keeps only in-frame clonotypes and omits some of them. The sample shows more than 110,000 clones, around 89% of them seen only once. Sequencing was performed on peripheral blood. These receptors were collected from a man between 60 and 75 years old with active or convalescent COVID-19.

The rearrangement uses TRBV29-1 and TRBJ1-2; TRBD1 aligns across 7 bases. The CDR3 is made up of 13 amino acids. V trimming: 3 bases; J trimming: 5 bases; junction bases outside the gene matches: 6. CDR1 is SQVTM and CDR2 is ANQGSEA in the germline V gene. The CDR3 protein is CSVERGQGYGYTF. CDR3 bases: TGCAGCGTTGAGAGGGGGCAGGGTTATGGCTACACCTTC. Full variable domain (outside the CDR3, taken from reference TRBV29-1 and TRBJ1-2): SAVISQKPSRDICQRGTSLTIQCQVDSQVTMMFWYRQQPGQSLTLIATANQGSEATYESGFVIDKFPISRPNLTFSTLTVSNMSPEDSSIYLCSVERGQGYGYTFGSGTRLTVV.

The rearrangement joins TRBV19 to TRBJ2-7; possible D gene TRBD1, 5 bases. Deletions cut 5 bases from V and 6 bases from J, with 11 bases between. The length of the CDR3 is 12 residues. Germline assignment: CDR1 LNHDA and CDR2 SQIVND (reference sequence). The CDR3 sequence: CASSLRESEQYF. Here the CDR3 DNA reads TGTGCCAGTAGTCTCAGGGAATCCGAGCAGTACTTC. Full variable domain (missing parts from reference TRBV19 and TRBJ2-7): DGGITQSPKYLFRKEGQNVTLSCEQNLNHDAMYWYRQDPGQGLRLIYYSQIVNDFQKGDIAEGYSVSREKKESFPLTVTSAQKNPTAFYLCASSLRESEQYFGPGTRLTVT.

The CDR3 DNA sequence: TGCGCCAGCAGTGAGTCGTTTTGGACTAGCGGGTACATGAATACGCAGTATTTT. Translated: CASSESFWTSGYMNTQYF. The chain couples TRBV10-1 to TRBJ2-3, with 11 bases lining up with TRBD2. V was pared by 0 bases and J by 7 bases, with 12 bases of the junction left unmatched. CDR1 is WNHNN and CDR2 is SYGVQD in the germline V gene (reference sequence). The CDR3 has 18 amino acids.

This clone was recorded once. The rearrangement joins TRBV6-6 to TRBJ1-4; 9 bases are a match to TRBD1. J was trimmed by 5 bases and V by 5 bases; bases with no gene match: 9. The germline V gene encodes CDR1 MNHNY and CDR2 SVGAGI (reference sequence). The CDR3 loop spans 16 amino acids. Here the CDR3 reads CASSTSGTGSNEKLFF. The CDR3 DNA reads TGTGCCAGCAGTACATCCGGGACAGGGTCGAATGAAAAACTGTTTTTT.

The V call is TRBV30, the J call TRBJ1-5, with D possibly TRBD1 on 6 matching bases. In germline, CDR1 is GTSNPN, CDR2 SVGIG (reference sequence). V lost 5 bases and J lost 9, with 20 bases in between. The CDR3 is 14 amino acids. CDR3: CAWGVPGAGGPQHF. CDR3 sequence (DNA): TGTGCCTGGGGAGTTCCAGGGGCGGGAGGGCCCCAGCATTTT.

This clone was picked up a small number of times. The chain couples TRBV27 to TRBJ2-7; a weak D match, TRBD2 (6 bases). Between the trimmed V and J ends, which lost 5 bases and 6 bases, there was a span of 20 bases. Germline V lookup: CDR1 MNHEY, CDR2 SMNVEV (reference sequence). The CDR3 runs to 15 residues. CDR3 protein: CASSPRYGARGEQYF. Written as DNA, the CDR3 is TGTGCCAGCAGTCCTCGGTATGGGGCGCGGGGCGAGCAGTACTTC.

The chain has TRBV18 and TRBJ2-6; tentatively, D is TRBD2 (5 bases). V shed 5 bases and J shed 3 bases, with 8 bases lying between them. The CDR3 consists of 14 residues. Germline CDR1 is KGHSH and CDR2 is LQKENI. For the CDR3, the DNA is TGTGCCAGCTCAACGAGCGGTGGGGCCAACGTCCTGACTTTC. Translated, it gives CASSTSGGANVLTF.

The rearrangement uses TRBV24-1 and TRBJ2-3; D possibly corresponds to TRBD1 (5 bases). Germline V gene sequence: CDR1 KGHDR, CDR2 SFDVKD. V was pared by 4 bases and J by 7 bases, with 14 bases between. The CDR3 is 14 residues long. CDR3 residues: CATSEGRGRNTQYF. DNA of the CDR3: TGTGCCACCAGTGAAGGTAGGGGCCGAAATACGCAGTATTTT.

The chain links TRBV5-1 to TRBJ2-3, with D tentatively TRBD2 (5 bases). Trimming cost V 2 bases and J 2 bases, with 9 bases left between them. Germline CDR1 is SGHRS and CDR2 is YFSETQ. This CDR3 region has 14 residues. CDR3 amino acids: CASSFRLYTDTQYF. CDR3 DNA sequence: TGCGCCAGCAGCTTTCGACTATACACAGATACGCAGTATTTT.

The genes are TRBV4-2 and TRBJ2-7, with 8 bases lining up with TRBD1. Unmatched junction bases numbered 9, after V lost 6 bases and J lost 2 bases. The CDR3 is made up of 15 amino acids. Germline loops: CDR1 LGHNA, CDR2 YNFKEQ. The CDR3 here is CASRTAGTGPYEQYF. CDR3 in DNA: TGTGCCAGCAGAACCGCCGGGACAGGACCCTACGAGCAGTACTTC.

As for this clone: The junction does not match germline at one end; this may be a read error. The chain uses TRBV6-2 or TRBV6-3 and TRBJ2-3, with D perhaps TRBD1 or TRBD2 (5 bases each). Germline CDR1 is MNHEY and CDR2 is SVGEGT. CDR3 length equals 12 residues. The CDR3 DNA reads TGTGCCAGCAGTGACTCAGGGAGTACGCAGTATTTT. It encodes CASSDSGSTQYF.

The chain employs TRBV5-4 and TRBJ2-5, with D unclear. The V end was cut by 3 bases, the J end by 5 bases, with 8 bases between. Germline-derived CDR1 and CDR2 are SGHNT and YYREEE (reference sequence). The CDR3 runs 12 residues. This chain's CDR3 is CASSSLGETQYF. The DNA for the CDR3 is TGTGCCAGCAGCTCCCTCGGGGAGACCCAGTACTTC.

This clone was counted once. The rearrangement uses TRBV6-2 or TRBV6-3 and TRBJ2-3, with D tentatively TRBD1 (6 bases). There are 15 residues in the CDR3. V was cut by 6 bases and J by 4 bases, with 17 bases left in between. In germline, CDR1 is MNHEY, CDR2 SVGEGT. CDR3 region: CASSTGTQGADTQYF. In DNA form, the CDR3 reads TGTGCCAGCAGCACCGGGACACAAGGCGCAGATACGCAGTATTTT.

The chain is built from TRBV2 and TRBJ2-5, with 12 positions matching TRBD1. The CDR3 is made up of 17 amino acids. V was clipped by 1 base and J by 5 bases; unmatched bases: 8. Germline CDR1 reads SNHLY; CDR2 reads FYNNEI. The CDR3 nucleotides read TGTGCCAGCAGTGAAGGTCTAGGGGACAGGGGGCTCGAGACCCAGTACTTC. Its translation: CASSEGLGDRGLETQYF.

The CDR3 nucleotides read TGTGCCACCAGTGATTTGTCCGGGTATGGCTACACCTTC. Its protein product is CATSDLSGYGYTF. The V gene is TRBV24-1, the J gene TRBJ1-2, with D uncertain. The V and J ends lost 0 bases and 5 bases respectively, with 6 bases between them. Germline CDR1 KGHDR, CDR2 SFDVKD. The CDR3 runs to 13 residues.

The gene calls are TRBV30 and TRBJ1-5; D perhaps matches TRBD1 (5 bases). The CDR3 loop spans 14 amino acids. V gave up 5 bases and J gave up 5 bases, with 16 bases separating them. Germline CDR1 reads GTSNPN; CDR2 reads SVGIG (reference sequence). Here the CDR3 DNA reads TGTGCCTGGGCGAATTGGGGGGTGGATCAGCCCCAGCATTTT. The encoded protein is CAWANWGVDQPQHF.

This clone was seen a handful of times. The chain couples TRBV7-2 to TRBJ2-5; TRBD2 aligns across 12 bases. CDR1 SGHTA and CDR2 FQGNSA come from the germline V gene. This CDR3 has 15 amino acids. The V and J ends lost 1 base and 5 bases, in that order; junction bases with no gene match: 2. CDR3: CASSLGTSGRETQYF. CDR3 sequence (DNA): TGTGCCAGCAGCTTAGGAACTAGCGGGAGGGAGACCCAGTACTTC.

V and J are TRBV9 and TRBJ2-3; TRBD2 agrees at 8 bases. The J segment lost 0 bases and the V segment lost 4 bases, leaving 13 bases of the junction unmatched. The CDR3 is 18 residues long. Per germline, CDR1 SGDLS and CDR2 YYNGEE. The chain's CDR3 is CASSSRRSSGLSTDTQYF. DNA of the CDR3: TGTGCCAGCAGCTCCCGACGGTCTAGCGGGCTTAGCACAGATACGCAGTATTTT.

V and J are TRBV7-2 and TRBJ2-3; perhaps TRBD1 as D (6 bases). Trimming cost V 3 bases and J 4 bases, with 8 bases left between them. Germline V gene lookup returns CDR1 SGHTA and CDR2 FQGNSA. This CDR3 comprises 13 residues. CDR3 sequence (DNA): TGTGCCAGCAGCTTTAAGGGGGCAGATACGCAGTATTTT. As protein: CASSFKGADTQYF.

The CDR3 protein is CASSLTLQTGYTF. In DNA, the CDR3 is TGTGCCAGCAGCTTGACTCTACAGACCGGCTACACCTTC. This sequence joins TRBV5-4 and TRBJ1-2; no clear D. The CDR3 is made up of 13 amino acids. Per the germline V gene, CDR1 is SGHNT and CDR2 is YYREEE (reference sequence). With 1 base removed from V and 8 bases from J, the gap between germline ends came to 12 bases. Together with reference TRBV5-4 and TRBJ1-2, the CDR3 gives the full variable domain: ETGVTQSPTHLIKTRGQQVTLRCSSQSGHNTVSWYQQALGQGPQFIFQYYREEENGRGNFPPRFSGLQFPNYSSELNVNALELDDSALYLCASSLTLQTGYTFGSGTRLTVV.

This sequence joins TRBV4-2 and TRBJ2-1; TRBD1 aligns across 10 bases. V dropped 4 bases and J dropped 3; count of bases not matched to a gene: 6. The CDR3 covers 16 residues. The germline V gene has CDR1 LGHNA and CDR2 YNFKEQ. CDR3 sequence (DNA): TGTGCCAGCAGCCCCACGACAGGGGGCCTCTACAATGAGCAGTTCTTC. Translated, it gives CASSPTTGGLYNEQFF.

The rearrangement links TRBV11-2 to TRBJ1-5; D gene uncertain. From germline, CDR1 is SGHAT and CDR2 FQNNGV. Trimming cost V 1 base and J 3 bases, with 10 bases left between them. The CDR3 length is 15 residues. The CDR3 DNA reads as TGTGCCAGCAGCTTAGGGATACAGTTCAATCAGCCCCAGCATTTT. It encodes CASSLGIQFNQPQHF.

This clone was seen a single time. The chain uses TRBV6-5 and TRBJ2-4, with no clear D. The V gene lost 8 bases and the J gene lost 6 bases, with 17 bases spanning the gap. Germline V gene lookup returns CDR1 MNHEY and CDR2 SVGAGI. The CDR3 consists of 14 residues. CDR3 residues: CASLLEAVGNIQYF. The CDR3 DNA is TGTGCCAGCCTTCTAGAGGCGGTCGGAAACATTCAGTACTTC.

This clone was picked up a small number of times. The chain is built from TRBV28 and TRBJ1-4; a possible D gene is TRBD1 (5 bases). Germline-derived CDR1 and CDR2 are MDHEN and SYDVKM. Trimming stripped 7 bases from V and 8 bases from J, with 14 bases between. CDR3 size: 13 residues. The DNA of the CDR3 is TGTGCCAGCACCGGGGGTACGAGGGAAAAACTGTTTTTT. Translated, it gives CASTGGTREKLFF.

The chain is built from TRBV7-2 and TRBJ1-4; TRBD1 matches at 7 bases. V trimming: 0 bases; J trimming: 4 bases; junction bases outside the gene matches: 5. Germline V gene sequence: CDR1 SGHTA, CDR2 FQGNSA. The CDR3 has 16 residues. In nucleotides, the CDR3 is TGTGCCAGCAGCTTAGCTGCAGGGGGAGGTAATGAAAAACTGTTTTTT. As protein: CASSLAAGGGNEKLFF.

The V gene is TRBV19, the J gene TRBJ2-1, with 10 positions matching TRBD1. The V gene end was trimmed by 9 bases and the J gene end by 7 bases; junction bases not matched to a gene: 3. In germline, CDR1 is LNHDA, CDR2 SQIVND (reference sequence). The CDR3 spans 12 residues. CDR3 DNA: TGTGCCAGCACGGACAGGGGGAATGAGCAGTTCTTC. Its translation is CASTDRGNEQFF.